This T cell receptor (beta chain) was observed in a study of blood T cells in healthy people across ages. Notes on the study in general: Diversity of TCR beta per million T cells declined in a roughly linear way with age. Long-lived donors had more naive CD4+ cells and higher diversity than aged donors.

Using a J-beta primer mix together with a sample-barcoded 5' primer, a second PCR was run for roughly 7 to 11 cycles. TCRdb reanalysed the 5' RACE reads using MiXCR and keeps one entry per CDR3 protein. The sample lists about a million distinct CDR3 sequences, roughly half seen once, with around a fifth in the top ten. This clonotype was detected a few times. The antigen is undetermined. Trimming left V 1 base short and J 7 bases short, with 14 bases between. The CDR3 length is 15 residues. The V gene's germline CDR1 is DFQATT and CDR2 SNEGSKA (reference sequence). This receptor was taken from a woman aged 60-75 years in good health. Specimen: blood. The chain links TRBV20-1 to TRBJ1-6, with unresolved D. Here the CDR3 reads CSARGSRVANSPLHF. The CDR3 coding sequence is TGCAGTGCTAGAGGAAGCAGAGTAGCGAATTCACCCCTCCACTTT.